This record looks at one T cell receptor beta chain sequence and its context. Its specificity is not known. A roughly 200 ng quantity of DNA, 30,000 to 35,000 T cell genomes, went into the sorted-subset replicate PCRs. Study processing details: ImmunoSEQ junction-only sequences lacked quality scores, so their filtering differed. Profiling relied on immunoSEQ multiplex PCR, and the TCRdb table lists in-frame clones only, not all of them. Clone size and the V and J calls come from that table; the DNA yielded D and trimming. In the table there are about 2.1 million clones, roughly 95% of which are singletons. CDR1 MGHDK and CDR2 SYGVNS come from the germline V gene. The CDR3 has 16 amino acids. V was clipped by 6 bases and J by 2 bases; unmatched bases: 9. These data come from a study of shared clonotypes between healthy human individuals. Study-wide results and caveats: As a rule, naive subsets had a larger estimated richness than memory subsets. The represented genetic and exposure-history diversity was limited by the small number of donors.

The naive CD8 subset, CD45RO-negative cells positively selected for CCR7, excluded terminally differentiated effector memory CD45RA+ cells. The chain employs TRBV25-1 and TRBJ2-1; 8 positions match TRBD1. The clonotype comes from a man aged 18 to 29 in good health. Some clones in this sample may be carry-over from other donors' samples. Sample: naive CD8+ T cells from PBMCs. The CDR3 spells CASSPSVQGAYNEQFF. DNA of the CDR3: TGTGCCAGCAGCCCTTCGGTACAGGGGGCCTACAATGAGCAGTTCTTC.